One and the same sample provided the 17 T cell receptor beta chains below, sequenced in a study of PD-1 blockade in classical Hodgkin lymphoma. The table came from immunoSEQ multiplex PCR; TCRdb's copy has only in-frame clones and leaves some out. The table records roughly 60,000 clones, 70% to 90% of them present only once. With no exception, relapse followed autologous stem cell transplantation in all patients, and brentuximab vedotin exposure varied. The sample in question was peripheral blood mononuclear cells (PBMCs), obtained before the second cycle of nivolumab. The receptors were sampled from a human donor with classical Hodgkin lymphoma.

The chain links TRBV5-1 to TRBJ2-1; 14 nucleotides match TRBD2. Germline trimming cut 0 bases from V and 9 bases from J; bases unmatched to any gene: 2. Germline values: CDR1 SGHRS, CDR2 YFSETQ. This CDR3 contains 15 residues. CDR3 coding DNA: TGCGCCAGCAGCTTGGCTGGGACTAGCGGGGGTGAGCAGTTCTTC. Encoded protein: CASSLAGTSGGEQFF. The variable domain in full, with the rest retrieved from reference TRBV5-1 and TRBJ2-1, is KAGVTQTPRYLIKTRGQQVTLSCSPISGHRSVSWYQQTPGQGLQFLFEYFSETQRNKGNFPGRFSGRQFSNSRSEMNVSTLELGDSALYLCASSLAGTSGGEQFFGPGTRLTVL.

The chain combines TRBV5-1 with TRBJ2-4, with 7 bases lining up with TRBD1. J gave up 7 bases and V 4 bases, and 14 bases lay outside the gene matches. The CDR3 has 16 residues. Germline V gene data show CDR1 as SGHRS and CDR2 as YFSETQ. The CDR3 spells CASSRTGDPTSNIQYF. CDR3 DNA: TGCGCCAGCAGCCGTACAGGGGACCCTACAAGCAACATTCAGTACTTC.

This rearrangement joins TRBV4-2 to TRBJ1-2, with D possibly matching TRBD1 (6 bases). The germline CDR1 and CDR2 sequences are LGHNA and YNFKEQ. V lost 0 bases and J 4 bases, leaving 12 bases between the germline ends. The CDR3 length is 15 residues. The CDR3 DNA reads as TGTGCCAGCAGCCAAGAGTGGAGGGGGGTCTATGGCTACACCTTC. It specifies CASSQEWRGVYGYTF.

The rearrangement joins TRBV5-1 to TRBJ1-5, with D perhaps matching TRBD1 (6 bases). This CDR3 region has 14 residues. V lost 0 bases and J lost 7, with 11 bases in between. CDR1 is SGHRS and CDR2 is YFSETQ in the germline V gene. Here the CDR3 DNA reads TGCGCCAGCAGCTTGGACACAGGGAGCCAGCCCCAGCATTTT. It specifies CASSLDTGSQPQHF.

The rearrangement joins TRBV5-6 to TRBJ2-5; D gene ambiguous. V gave up 1 base and J gave up 5 bases, with 12 bases separating them. The CDR3 sequence is 14 residues long. Germline V lookup: CDR1 SGHDT, CDR2 YYEEEE. The CDR3 sequence: CASSLRRIWETQYF. CDR3 coding DNA: TGTGCCAGCAGCTTGCGCCGGATCTGGGAGACCCAGTACTTC.

The chain links TRBV5-1 to TRBJ1-2; a possible D gene is TRBD1 (5 bases). CDR3 length: 14 residues. Germline V lookup: CDR1 SGHRS, CDR2 YFSETQ. V lost 0 bases and J lost 4, with 10 bases in between. The CDR3 loop reads CASSLDGGGYGYTF. DNA of the CDR3: TGCGCCAGCAGCTTGGACGGGGGAGGCTATGGCTACACCTTC. Full variable domain (remainder filled in from reference TRBV5-1 and TRBJ1-2): KAGVTQTPRYLIKTRGQQVTLSCSPISGHRSVSWYQQTPGQGLQFLFEYFSETQRNKGNFPGRFSGRQFSNSRSEMNVSTLELGDSALYLCASSLDGGGYGYTFGSGTRLTVV.

This chain uses TRBV5-6 with TRBJ1-3; D unclear. The CDR3 consists of 14 residues. Germline V gene data show CDR1 as SGHDT and CDR2 as YYEEEE. Trimming left V 1 base short and J 2 bases short, with 7 bases between. The CDR3 DNA reads as TGTGCCAGCAGCTTGTCCACGGCTGGAAACACCATATATTTT. Translated: CASSLSTAGNTIYF.

The chain combines TRBV20-1 with TRBJ2-7, with D tentatively TRBD1 (5 bases). The germline V gene has CDR1 DFQATT and CDR2 SNEGSKA (reference sequence). This CDR3 has 11 residues. The CDR3 region has the DNA TGCAGGACAGAACTTGGGGTCGAGCAGTACTTC. Translated: CRTELGVEQYF.

The V call is TRBV10-2, the J call TRBJ2-2; TRBD1 aligns across 11 bases. Per the germline V gene, CDR1 is WSHSY and CDR2 is SAAADI. The junction had 10 bases not matched to a gene; V was cut back by 9 bases and J by 1 base. The CDR3 runs to 17 residues. Written as DNA, the CDR3 is TGCGCCAGTAGAACGATGGACAGGGGGCTGAACACCGGGGAGCTGTTTTTT. Translation gives CASRTMDRGLNTGELFF.

J is TRBJ1-4 and V is TRBV27, with D uncertain. The length of the CDR3 is 14 residues. Trimming stripped 1 base from V and 2 bases from J, with 5 bases between. Per germline, CDR1 MNHEY and CDR2 SMNVEV (reference sequence). The CDR3 DNA reads TGTGCCAGCAGTTTATGGAGGACTAATGAAAAACTGTTTTTT. Protein: CASSLWRTNEKLFF.

In nucleotides, the CDR3 is TGCGCCAGCAGTCTACTAGGGACAGGGTCTGGAAACACCATATATTTT. It is translated as CASSLLGTGSGNTIYF. The rearrangement uses TRBV5-1 and TRBJ1-3; 9 bases align to TRBD1. J was trimmed by 1 base and V by 5 bases; bases with no gene match: 7. CDR3 length: 16 residues. Germline lookup yields CDR1 SGHRS and CDR2 YFSETQ.

Details on this clone: The sample carries other DNA sequences with the same CDR3. This chain links TRBV5-1 with TRBJ1-4; 8 positions match TRBD1. The CDR3 extends over 14 amino acids. Per germline, CDR1 SGHRS and CDR2 YFSETQ. J was trimmed by 8 bases and V by 4 bases; bases with no gene match: 7. CDR3 protein: CASSLGQGPEKLFF. DNA for the CDR3: TGCGCCAGCAGCCTCGGACAGGGCCCAGAAAAACTGTTTTTT.

This clone was recorded only once. Here the CDR3 DNA reads TGTGCCTGGAGGGTAGTCGCTGGAAACACCATATATTTT. Protein product: CAWRVVAGNTIYF. V and J are TRBV30 and TRBJ1-3; no clear D. The CDR3 consists of 13 residues. Trimming took off 3 bases at V and 2 bases at J, with 8 bases between the two ends. Looked up from germline, CDR1 is GTSNPN and CDR2 is SVGIG (reference sequence).

This clone was observed a few times. The genes are TRBV6-5 and TRBJ2-7; the match to TRBD2 covers 10 bases. With 8 bases clipped from V and 3 bases from J, the junction kept 10 bases outside the gene matches. Germline CDR1 is MNHEY and CDR2 is SVGAGI. CDR3 size: 15 residues. The CDR3 spells CASVAPSGGYYEQYF. CDR3 DNA sequence: TGTGCCAGCGTTGCTCCTAGCGGGGGTTACTACGAGCAGTACTTC.

The V and J genes are TRBV30 and TRBJ1-3; 9 bases map to TRBD1. Germline V CDR1 and CDR2: GTSNPN, SVGIG (reference sequence). After removal of 4 bases from V and 6 bases from J, the junction contained 10 bases not matched to a gene. The CDR3 loop spans 15 amino acids. The CDR3 protein is CAWKERDREANTIYF. The CDR3 nucleotides are TGTGCCTGGAAAGAGCGGGACAGGGAGGCAAACACCATATATTTT.

J is TRBJ1-1 and V is TRBV5-1; 7 positions agree with TRBD1. Germline CDR1 and CDR2: SGHRS and YFSETQ. V lost 4 bases and J lost 2; bases outside the gene matches: 5. The CDR3 extends over 14 amino acids. CDR3 sequence reads: CASSAGTANTEAFF. The CDR3 nucleotides are TGCGCCAGCAGCGCCGGGACAGCCAACACTGAAGCTTTCTTT.

The gene calls are TRBV5-1 and TRBJ2-5, with 11 positions matching TRBD2. CDR3 length: 17 residues. V dropped 0 bases and J dropped 4; count of bases not matched to a gene: 8. Germline loops: CDR1 SGHRS, CDR2 YFSETQ. The CDR3 spells CASSLGLAGSNVETQYF. The CDR3 DNA reads TGCGCCAGCAGCTTGGGACTAGCGGGATCCAACGTAGAGACCCAGTACTTC.